The text below deals with one T cell receptor beta chain. What it binds is unknown. PBMCs, at least 6 million per sample, were isolated. The total RNA that was extracted per sample amounted to at least 5 micrograms. The CDR3 totals 20 residues. From germline, CDR1 is SEHNR and CDR2 FQNEAQ (reference sequence). The record originates from a study of blood T cells in healthy people across ages. Overall study findings and caveats: Unsorted PBMCs blocked a conclusive comparison of naive and antigen-experienced cells.

Through a sample-barcoded 5' primer and a J-beta primer mix, a second PCR was run for roughly 7 to 12 cycles. MiXCR was run by TCRdb on the 5' RACE reads, yielding one entry per CDR3 protein. The top ten clones hold approximately 2.1% of a sample with under 2,000,000 distinct CDR3 sequences, about 49% of them seen once. The source material was blood. This clonotype was sampled from a woman aged 40 to 50 in good health. V and J are TRBV7-9 and TRBJ2-7; 9 bases fit TRBD1. The DNA end is more similar to TRBJ2-5, so the J call may be wrong. This CDR3 reads CASSLIVREDRGDLMETQYF. In DNA, the CDR3 is TGTGCCAGCAGCTTAATAGTACGCGAGGACAGGGGCGATCTTATGGAGACCCAGTACTTC.